The 25 T cell receptor beta chains below come from one sample, sequenced in a study of blood T cell repertoires in COVID-19. Data came from immunoSEQ multiplex PCR; TCRdb stores just in-frame clones and leaves some out. The table records roughly 170,000 clones, roughly nine tenths of them present only once. The sequencing sample was made of peripheral blood. These receptors were taken from a man in his 70s with active or convalescent COVID-19.

The chain uses TRBV10-1 and TRBJ2-2; tentatively, D is TRBD1 (5 bases). The CDR3 runs to 15 residues. Trimming shortened V by 3 bases and J by 0 bases, and 8 bases separated the two germline ends. CDR1 WNHNN and CDR2 SYGVQD come from the germline V gene (reference sequence). In nucleotides, the CDR3 is TGCGCCAGCAGTGACCAGGGCGCGAACACCGGGGAGCTGTTTTTT. Translating it yields CASSDQGANTGELFF.

The genes are TRBV6-2 or TRBV6-3 and TRBJ1-4; D not certain. This CDR3 has 15 amino acids. Looked up from germline, CDR1 is MNHEY and CDR2 is SVGEGT. V shed 4 bases and J shed 7 bases, with 16 bases lying between them. CDR3 nucleotide sequence: TGTGCCAGCAGTTTACTGCAAGCCGCGGGTGAAAAACTGTTTTTT. Translating it yields CASSLLQAAGEKLFF.

Of note for this clone: Other DNA sequences of this sample code for an identical CDR3. The chain is built from TRBV28 and TRBJ2-7, with 13 bases aligning to TRBD2. Germline V gene sequence: CDR1 MDHEN, CDR2 SYDVKM. This CDR3 is 14 amino acids long. V gave up 7 bases and J gave up 4 bases; unmatched junction bases: 4. In DNA form, the CDR3 reads TGTGCCAGCACACTAGCGGGAGGGTCGTACGAGCAGTACTTC. It encodes CASTLAGGSYEQYF.

This clone was counted a single time. The chain is built from TRBV5-8 and TRBJ1-6, with TRBD1 identical over 8 bases. The CDR3 is 15 amino acids. J gave up 10 bases and V 0 bases, and 6 bases lay outside the gene matches. Germline assignment: CDR1 SGHTS and CDR2 YDEGEE. CDR3 sequence reads: CASSLAGGVRSPLHF. Here the CDR3 DNA reads TGTGCCAGCAGCTTGGCAGGGGGCGTCCGATCACCCCTCCACTTT.

The chain employs TRBV29-1 and TRBJ1-2; 7 bases align to TRBD1. The V and J ends lost 8 bases and 0 bases, in that order; junction bases with no gene match: 9. The CDR3 covers 14 residues. Germline CDR1 SQVTM, CDR2 ANQGSEA. The CDR3 nucleotides read TGCAGCATGAGAGAACAGGGGCCTAACTATGGCTACACCTTC. It codes for CSMREQGPNYGYTF.

This clone was observed a handful of times. The rearrangement uses TRBV19 and TRBJ1-4; D may be TRBD1 (6 bases). The CDR3 loop spans 16 amino acids. Germline assignment: CDR1 LNHDA and CDR2 SQIVND (reference sequence). V lost 6 bases and J lost 0, with 14 bases in between. The CDR3 DNA reads TGTGCCAGTAGACAGACAGGATTTGCAACTAATGAAAAACTGTTTTTT. The encoded protein is CASRQTGFATNEKLFF. Together with reference TRBV19 and TRBJ1-4, the CDR3 gives the full variable domain: DGGITQSPKYLFRKEGQNVTLSCEQNLNHDAMYWYRQDPGQGLRLIYYSQIVNDFQKGDIAEGYSVSREKKESFPLTVTSAQKNPTAFYLCASRQTGFATNEKLFFGSGTQLSVL.

The V call is TRBV30, the J call TRBJ1-4; D gene ambiguous. The CDR3 length is 13 residues. Germline values: CDR1 GTSNPN, CDR2 SVGIG (reference sequence). CDR3 sequence (DNA): TGTGCTGCAATAGGTGGAAGTAGCGAAAAACTGTTTTTT. As protein: CAAIGGSSEKLFF.

The chain employs TRBV7-2 and TRBJ1-6, with 8 bases that match TRBD1. The CDR3 is made up of 16 amino acids. The V and J ends lost 6 bases and 0 bases, in that order; junction bases with no gene match: 4. Looked up from germline, CDR1 is SGHTA and CDR2 is FQGNSA. CDR3 DNA: TGTGCCAGCAGTCGGGACAGGAGCTCCTATAATTCACCCCTCCACTTT. It is translated as CASSRDRSSYNSPLHF.

The chain has TRBV4-3 and TRBJ2-1; D remains ambiguous. Deletions cut 1 base from V and 0 bases from J, with 7 bases between. Germline V lookup: CDR1 LGHNA, CDR2 YSLEER. The CDR3 is 15 residues long. The CDR3 nucleotides read TGCGCCAGCAGCCAAGGTACAGCCTCCTACAATGAGCAGTTCTTC. Translated, it gives CASSQGTASYNEQFF.

The chain carries TRBV15 and TRBJ2-1; 11 bases line up with TRBD2. This CDR3 has 17 residues. Germline CDR1 reads LNHNV; CDR2 reads YYDKDF (reference sequence). J lost 15 bases, V lost 0 bases, and 16 bases had no gene match. CDR3 sequence (DNA): TGTGCCACCAGCAGAGATGCCACCGGGACTAGCGGAACCTTCGGGTTCTTC. It codes for CATSRDATGTSGTFGFF. Full variable domain (outside the CDR3, taken from reference TRBV15 and TRBJ2-1): DAMVIQNPRYQVTQFGKPVTLSCSQTLNHNVMYWYQQKSSQAPKLLFHYYDKDFNNEADTPDNFQSRRPNTSFCFLDIRSPGLGDTAMYLCATSRDATGTSGTFGFFGPGTRLTVL.

This clone was counted a few times. The CDR3 loop reads CACSGTVLYEQYF. The CDR3, as DNA: TGTGCCTGTTCCGGGACAGTCCTCTACGAGCAGTACTTC. The chain couples TRBV30 to TRBJ2-7; 7 bases match TRBD1. The CDR3 has 13 amino acids. The germline CDR1 and CDR2 sequences are GTSNPN and SVGIG (reference sequence). The trim removed 6 bases at V and 3 bases at J, leaving 8 bases unmatched.

This clone is a singleton in its sample. The V call is TRBV19, the J call TRBJ2-2, with TRBD1 matching over 8 bases. The CDR3 has 15 amino acids. With 6 bases clipped from V and 6 bases from J, the junction kept 9 bases outside the gene matches. Germline values: CDR1 LNHDA, CDR2 SQIVND (reference sequence). The CDR3 bases are TGTGCCAGTAGGGACAGGGATTTGGATTCCGGGGAGCTGTTTTTT. Translation: CASRDRDLDSGELFF.

This clone was found a few times. This chain connects TRBV7-2 to TRBJ1-5, with D tentatively TRBD1 (5 bases). Between the trimmed V and J ends, which lost 2 bases and 5 bases, there was a span of 7 bases. The CDR3 totals 13 residues. The V gene's germline CDR1 is SGHTA and CDR2 FQGNSA. CDR3 region: CASSLKGDQPQHF. For the CDR3, the DNA is TGTGCCAGCAGCTTAAAAGGGGATCAGCCCCAGCATTTT.

V and J are TRBV24-1 and TRBJ2-2; D is uncertain. From germline, CDR1 is KGHDR and CDR2 SFDVKD. Between the trimmed V and J ends, which lost 5 bases and 3 bases, there was a span of 12 bases. The CDR3 is 15 amino acids. CDR3 sequence reads: CATSARGSYTGELFF. The CDR3 nucleotides read TGTGCCACCAGTGCGAGAGGATCTTACACCGGGGAGCTGTTTTTT.

This rearrangement joins TRBV27 to TRBJ2-1, with TRBD2 identical over 14 bases. The V gene end was trimmed by 5 bases and the J gene end by 9 bases; junction bases not matched to a gene: 6. CDR3 length equals 15 residues. CDR1 is MNHEY, CDR2 SMNVEV, per germline (reference sequence). This CDR3 is CASSRGLAGASEQFF. In DNA form, the CDR3 reads TGTGCCAGCAGTAGGGGACTAGCGGGAGCTAGTGAGCAGTTCTTC.

CDR3 nucleotides: TGTGCCAGCAGCTTAAAGGCGGGAGCAAGAAAAGAGACCCAGTACTTC. Translated: CASSLKAGARKETQYF. The J gene is TRBJ2-5, the V gene TRBV7-9, with TRBD2 identical over 7 bases. The J segment lost 3 bases and the V segment lost 2 bases, leaving 9 bases of the junction unmatched. The V gene's germline CDR1 is SEHNR and CDR2 FQNEAQ (reference sequence). The CDR3 spans 16 residues.

The chain joins TRBV12-5 to TRBJ1-4, with 8 bases lining up with TRBD1. CDR3 length: 16 residues. CDR1 is LGHNT and CDR2 is FRNRAP in the germline V gene. After removal of 2 bases from V and 4 bases from J, the junction contained 6 bases not matched to a gene. The CDR3 here is CASGLTTGAYNEKLFF. For the CDR3, the DNA is TGTGCTAGTGGTTTGACGACAGGGGCTTATAATGAAAAACTGTTTTTT. The variable domain in full, with the rest retrieved from reference TRBV12-5 and TRBJ1-4, is DARVTQTPRHKVTEMGQEVTMRCQPILGHNTVFWYRQTMMQGLELLAYFRNRAPLDDSGMPKDRFSAEMPDATLATLKIQPSEPRDSAVYFCASGLTTGAYNEKLFFGSGTQLSVL.

This chain uses TRBV6-2 or TRBV6-3 with TRBJ2-2, with D possibly being TRBD2 (6 bases). V was trimmed by 6 bases and J by 2 bases, leaving 13 bases between them. The CDR3 has 15 residues. Germline CDR1 MNHEY, CDR2 SVGEGT. CDR3 amino acids: CASSPGSFNTGELFF. Here the CDR3 DNA reads TGTGCCAGCAGCCCCGGGAGTTTTAACACCGGGGAGCTGTTTTTT.

This chain links TRBV27 with TRBJ1-6; possible D gene TRBD1, 5 bases. Germline CDR1 reads MNHEY; CDR2 reads SMNVEV (reference sequence). The ends were cut back, 6 bases at V and 5 bases at J, with 14 bases in the middle. The CDR3 consists of 15 residues. The CDR3, as DNA: TGTGCCAGCAGGGACCTGGGACTGAATAATTCACCCCTCCACTTT. The encoded protein is CASRDLGLNNSPLHF.

The chain recombines TRBV7-9 with TRBJ2-2; 10 nucleotides match TRBD2. V lost 8 bases, J lost 4 bases, and 13 bases stayed unmatched. The CDR3 has 17 residues. The germline gives CDR1 SEHNR, CDR2 FQNEAQ (reference sequence). CDR3 coding DNA: TGTGCCAGCGGATCTGGGCTAGCGGGAGTAGGCACCGGGGAGCTGTTTTTT. This gives the protein CASGSGLAGVGTGELFF. The variable domain in full, with the rest retrieved from reference TRBV7-9 and TRBJ2-2, is DTGVSQNPRHKITKRGQNVTFRCDPISEHNRLYWYRQTLGQGPEFLTYFQNEAQLEKSRLLSDRFSAERPKGSFSTLEIQRTEQGDSAMYLCASGSGLAGVGTGELFFGEGSRLTVL.

This rearrangement joins TRBV5-4 to TRBJ1-5; 10 bases agree with TRBD1. This CDR3 contains 15 residues. Losses at the gene ends were 4 bases for V and 7 bases for J; bases not matched to a gene: 8. Germline values: CDR1 SGHNT, CDR2 YYREEE (reference sequence). The CDR3 reads CASSPGTGVGQPQHF. CDR3 DNA sequence: TGTGCCAGCAGCCCCGGGACAGGGGTTGGACAGCCCCAGCATTTT. Based on the CDR3 plus reference TRBV5-4 and TRBJ1-5, the full variable domain is ETGVTQSPTHLIKTRGQQVTLRCSSQSGHNTVSWYQQALGQGPQFIFQYYREEENGRGNFPPRFSGLQFPNYSSELNVNALELDDSALYLCASSPGTGVGQPQHFGDGTRLSIL.

The rearrangement links TRBV28 to TRBJ1-2, with TRBD1 identical over 9 bases. This CDR3 comprises 15 residues. The V gene end was trimmed by 6 bases and the J gene end by 7 bases; junction bases not matched to a gene: 12. Germline V gene data show CDR1 as MDHEN and CDR2 as SYDVKM. The CDR3 DNA is TGTGCCAGCAGCACCCCCGGGACAGGGACGGGTGGCTACACCTTC. This translates into CASSTPGTGTGGYTF.

CDR3 nucleotide sequence: TGTGCCAGCAGTCCACAGGGGGCCTCCTACGAGCAGTACTTC. It yields the protein CASSPQGASYEQYF. The V and J genes are TRBV6-5 and TRBJ2-7; 9 bases are shared with TRBD1. The CDR3 covers 14 residues. Germline assignment: CDR1 MNHEY and CDR2 SVGAGI. J gave up 0 bases and V 5 bases, and 2 bases lay outside the gene matches.

To note about this clone: This same CDR3 is encoded by further DNA sequences in the sample. The chain combines TRBV7-2 with TRBJ1-2; D is unclear. The CDR3 has 13 residues. Germline-derived CDR1 and CDR2 are SGHTA and FQGNSA. Trimming pared 1 base from V and 4 bases from J, leaving 7 bases between. In DNA, the CDR3 is TGTGCCAGCAGCTTAGGCCAGATCTATGGCTACACCTTC. Protein product: CASSLGQIYGYTF.

The chain combines TRBV3-1 (or the pseudogene TRBV3-2) with TRBJ1-4; maybe TRBD1 (5 bases). Germline V gives CDR1 LGHDT, CDR2 YNNKEL (reference sequence). V shed 2 bases and J shed 8 bases, with 15 bases lying between them. There are 15 residues in the CDR3. CDR3 sequence: CASSQFRQGEEKLFF. CDR3 coding DNA: TGTGCCAGCAGCCAATTCAGGCAGGGTGAAGAAAAACTGTTTTTT.